The next 4 T cell receptor beta chains were all read from a single sample in a study of blood T cell repertoires in COVID-19. TCRdb's copy holds only in-frame clones and misses some; the assay was immunoSEQ multiplex PCR. The table includes about 200,000 clones, roughly nine tenths detected once. The sequenced sample was peripheral blood. Source of these receptors: a woman between 45 and 60 years old with acute or convalescent COVID-19.

This clone occurred once. This chain joins TRBV6-5 and TRBJ1-1, with a tentative D call TRBD1 (5 bases). This CDR3 is built from 14 residues. From germline, CDR1 is MNHEY and CDR2 SVGAGI. V was pared by 6 bases and J by 9 bases, with 20 bases between. This CDR3 is CASSATTDTLKAFF. CDR3 DNA: TGTGCCAGCAGCGCAACTACGGACACCCTAAAAGCTTTCTTT.

This sequence joins TRBV7-8 and TRBJ1-3; D might be TRBD1 (5 bases). Germline V gene sequence: CDR1 SGHVS, CDR2 FQNEAQ. Between the trimmed V and J ends, which lost 0 bases and 0 bases, there was a span of 15 bases. The CDR3 sequence is 18 residues long. Here the CDR3 DNA reads TGTGCCAGCAGCTTAGCGTTAAGACAGACACTCTCTGGAAACACCATATATTTT. It codes for CASSLALRQTLSGNTIYF. Supplemented by reference TRBV7-8 and TRBJ1-3, the full variable domain reads GAGVSQSPRYKVAKRGQDVALRCDPISGHVSLFWYQQALGQGPEFLTYFQNEAQLDKSGLPSDRFFAERPEGSVSTLKIQRTQQEDSAVYLCASSLALRQTLSGNTIYFGEGSWLTVV.

The rearrangement joins TRBV30 to TRBJ2-5; a possible D gene is TRBD2 (5 bases). V dropped 4 bases and J dropped 4 bases, with 10 bases sitting between them. The CDR3 sequence is 12 residues long. CDR1 is GTSNPN and CDR2 is SVGIG in the germline V gene (reference sequence). The CDR3, as DNA: TGTGCCTGGAAAAGGGAGAGAGAGACCCAGTACTTC. Encoded protein: CAWKRERETQYF.

The V and J genes are TRBV10-1 and TRBJ2-5; D unresolved. Trimming left V 2 bases short and J 7 bases short, with 11 bases between. This CDR3 is 13 amino acids long. Germline CDR1 and CDR2: WNHNN and SYGVQD (reference sequence). CDR3 region: CASSEPNLGTQYF. CDR3 in DNA: TGCGCCAGCAGTGAGCCCAACCTAGGGACCCAGTACTTC.